The clone carrying this TCR beta chain has a count of ten or more. Its antigen is unknown. The record originates from a study of post-analysis software for immune sequencing data. Libraries were made from TCR beta cDNA, and they carried unique molecular identifiers. TCRdb redid the calling of the PCR reads with MiXCR, one entry per CDR3 protein. This sample has roughly 700,000 distinct CDR3 sequences; roughly 27% occur once, and the top ten carry 0.5% to 0.6%. Overall study results and limits: Higher frequency in patients than in controls was seen for about five TRBV segments, with TRBV5-6, TRBV5-1 and TRBV20-1 among them.

Trimming left V 2 bases short and J 0 bases short, with 18 bases between. There are 18 residues in the CDR3. Germline values: CDR1 LGHNA, CDR2 YSLEER. This receptor was identified in a girl under 18 with multiple sclerosis. J is TRBJ2-3 and V is TRBV4-3, with D possibly being TRBD2 (5 bases). Source material: blood. CDR3 sequence reads: CASSQQIFEGGSTDTQYF. The DNA of the CDR3 is TGCGCCAGCAGCCAACAAATATTTGAGGGCGGGAGCACAGATACGCAGTATTTT.